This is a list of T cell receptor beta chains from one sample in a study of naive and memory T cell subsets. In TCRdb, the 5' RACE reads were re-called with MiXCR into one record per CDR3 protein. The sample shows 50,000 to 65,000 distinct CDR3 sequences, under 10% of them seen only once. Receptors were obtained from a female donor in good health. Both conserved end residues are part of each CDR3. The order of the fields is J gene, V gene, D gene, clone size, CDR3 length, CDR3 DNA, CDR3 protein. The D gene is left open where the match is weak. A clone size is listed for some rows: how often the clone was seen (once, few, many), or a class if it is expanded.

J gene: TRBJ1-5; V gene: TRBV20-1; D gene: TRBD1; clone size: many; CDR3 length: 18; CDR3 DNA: TGCAGTGCTAGAGCCGGGGACAGGGGGCGTTTTAGCAATCAGCCCCAGCATTTT; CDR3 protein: CSARAGDRGRFSNQPQHF
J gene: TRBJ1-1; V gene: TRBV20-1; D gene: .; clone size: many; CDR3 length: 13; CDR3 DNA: TGCAGTGCTAGGAGGGAAGAGAACACTGAAGCTTTCTTT; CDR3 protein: CSARREENTEAFF
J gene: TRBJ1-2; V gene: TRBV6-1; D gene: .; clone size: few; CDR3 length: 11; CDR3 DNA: TGTGCCAGCAGGATGGTCCGTGGCTACACCTTC; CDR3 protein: CASRMVRGYTF
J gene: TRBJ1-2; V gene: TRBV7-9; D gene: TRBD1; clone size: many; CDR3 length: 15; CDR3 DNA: TGTGCCAGCAGCTTATTTGGACAGGGGATGTATGGCTACACCTTC; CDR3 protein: CASSLFGQGMYGYTF
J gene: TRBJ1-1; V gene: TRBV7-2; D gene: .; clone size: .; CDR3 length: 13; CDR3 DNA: TGTGCCAGCGGCTCACAGGGGAACACTGAAGCTTTCTTT; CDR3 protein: CASGSQGNTEAFF
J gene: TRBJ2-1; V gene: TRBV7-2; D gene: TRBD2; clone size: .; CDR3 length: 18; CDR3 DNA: TGTGCCAGCAGCTTAGCCAGGACTAGCGGGGGGGCCGGAAATGAGCAGTTCTTC; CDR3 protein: CASSLARTSGGAGNEQFF
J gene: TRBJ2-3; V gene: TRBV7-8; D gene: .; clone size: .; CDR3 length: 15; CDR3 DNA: TGTGCCAGCAGCTTCCCAGCGGGTCACACAGATACGCAGTATTTT; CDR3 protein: CASSFPAGHTDTQYF
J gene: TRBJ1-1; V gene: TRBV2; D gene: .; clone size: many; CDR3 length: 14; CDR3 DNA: TGTGCCAACCGACTTGACGCTATGAACACTGAAGCTTTCTTT; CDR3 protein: CANRLDAMNTEAFF
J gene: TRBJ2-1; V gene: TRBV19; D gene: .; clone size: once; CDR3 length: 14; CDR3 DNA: TGTGCCAGTACCGAAGGGGGGCCCCTCGATGAGCAGTTCTTC; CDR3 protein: CASTEGGPLDEQFF
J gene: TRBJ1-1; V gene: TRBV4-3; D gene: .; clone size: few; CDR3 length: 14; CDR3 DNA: TGCGCCAGCAGCCCTATGGCGTCACTCACTGAAGCTTTCTTT; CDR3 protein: CASSPMASLTEAFF
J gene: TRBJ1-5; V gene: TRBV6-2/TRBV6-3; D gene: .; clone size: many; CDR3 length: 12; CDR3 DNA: TGTGCCAGCAGTCCGGCGAATCAGCCCCAGCATTTT; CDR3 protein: CASSPANQPQHF
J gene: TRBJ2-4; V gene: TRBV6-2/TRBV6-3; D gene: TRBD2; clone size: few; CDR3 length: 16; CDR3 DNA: TGTGCCAGCAAACCCGCGGGGGTCGGAGCCAAAAACATTCAGTACTTC; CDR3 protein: CASKPAGVGAKNIQYF
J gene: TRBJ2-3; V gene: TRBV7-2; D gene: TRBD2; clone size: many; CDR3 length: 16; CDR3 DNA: TGTGCCAGCAGCAAGGGACTAGCGGGGGGCACAGATACGCAGTATTTT; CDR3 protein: CASSKGLAGGTDTQYF
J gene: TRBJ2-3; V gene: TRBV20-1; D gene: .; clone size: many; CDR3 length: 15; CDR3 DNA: TGCAGTGCTAGACTCATAAGGACCAACACAGATACGCAGTATTTT; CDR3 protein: CSARLIRTNTDTQYF
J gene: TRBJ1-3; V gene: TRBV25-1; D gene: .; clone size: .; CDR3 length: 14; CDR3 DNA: TGTGCCAGCAGTGAAGGGGCGGGTGGAAACACCATATATTTT; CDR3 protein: CASSEGAGGNTIYF
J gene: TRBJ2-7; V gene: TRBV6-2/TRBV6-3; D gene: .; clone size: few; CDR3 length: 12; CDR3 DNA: TGTGCCAGCAGTTCAGTTTCCTACGAGCAGTACTTC; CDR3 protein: CASSSVSYEQYF
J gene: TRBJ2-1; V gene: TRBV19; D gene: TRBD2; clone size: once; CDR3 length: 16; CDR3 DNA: TGTGCCAGTAGTATCATACTAGCGGGGGCGTACAATGAGCAGTTCTTC; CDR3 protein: CASSIILAGAYNEQFF
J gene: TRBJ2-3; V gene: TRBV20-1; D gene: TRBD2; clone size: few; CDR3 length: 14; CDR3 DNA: TGCAGTGCTGGGGCGACTAGCAAGGGAGATACGCAGTATTTT; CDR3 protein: CSAGATSKGDTQYF